These 16 T cell receptor beta chains were all obtained from the same sample, sequenced in a study of blood T cells in healthy people across ages. Combining a sample-barcoded 5' primer with a J-beta primer mix, a second PCR ran for roughly 7 to 11 cycles. TCRdb itself ran the 5' RACE reads through MiXCR, one entry per CDR3 protein. The sample contains 1.5 million to 2 million distinct CDR3 sequences, roughly 27% of which appear only once. The sample consisted of blood. The receptors derive from a woman under 40 in good health.

This clonotype was counted between two and nine times. V is TRBV25-1 and J is TRBJ2-2; no clear D. Germline values: CDR1 MGHDK, CDR2 SYGVNS. Trimming removed 4 bases from V and 6 bases from J, with 3 bases in between. CDR3 size: 11 residues. In DNA, the CDR3 is TGTGCCAGCAGTGTCCCCGGGGAGCTGTTTTTT. Translated: CASSVPGELFF. Looking up the rest from reference TRBV25-1 and TRBJ2-2 gives the full variable domain: EADIYQTPRYLVIGTGKKITLECSQTMGHDKMYWYQQDPGMELHLIHYSYGVNSTEKGDLSSESTVSRIRTEHFPLTLESARPSHTSQYLCASSVPGELFFGEGSRLTVL.

Comment on this clonotype: Relative to the germline gene, one junction end is altered; a read error may explain this. The chain combines TRBV5-1 with TRBJ2-1; D remains unclear. There are 17 residues in the CDR3. Germline V gene sequence: CDR1 SGHRS, CDR2 YFSETQ. The CDR3, as DNA: TGCGCCAGCAGCTTGGCCGGTCGCCCGAGCTCCTACAGTGAGCAGTTCTTC. Protein sequence: CASSLAGRPSSYSEQFF.

This clonotype was observed a few times. The junction and the germline gene differ at one end; a read error may be behind it. The chain joins TRBV24-1 to TRBJ2-7; D is uncertain. The germline CDR1 and CDR2 sequences are KGHDR and SFDVKD. The CDR3 runs to 14 residues. The CDR3 here is CATSAPTPSHEQYF. The CDR3 coding sequence is TGTGCCACCAGTGCCCCGACACCCTCCCACGAGCAGTACTTC.

This clonotype was seen a few times. The rearrangement joins TRBV12-3 or TRBV12-4 to TRBJ1-5; D not certain. The V and J ends lost 5 bases and 0 bases respectively, with 11 bases between them. This CDR3 has 15 amino acids. The CDR3 region has the DNA TGTGCCAGCAGTACAGAGGGATCTAGCAATCAGCCCCAGCATTTT. Amino acid sequence: CASSTEGSSNQPQHF.

The chain links TRBV6-1 to TRBJ1-1; TRBD1 agrees at 7 bases. The V gene's germline CDR1 is MNHNS and CDR2 SASEGT. The ends lost 6 bases at V and 8 bases at J; junction bases unmatched: 9. The CDR3 extends over 13 amino acids. CDR3 coding DNA: TGTGCCAGCAGGGGACGGACAGGCGGGGAAGCTTTCTTT. This sequence encodes CASRGRTGGEAFF.

Many counts were recorded for this clonotype. The V gene is TRBV7-9, the J gene TRBJ2-5; D is uncertain. CDR3 length: 13 amino acids. V shed 5 bases and J shed 0 bases, with 7 bases lying between them. The V gene's germline CDR1 is SEHNR and CDR2 FQNEAQ (reference sequence). CDR3 sequence: CASSLSYQETQYF. The CDR3 DNA is TGTGCCAGCAGCCTCTCGTACCAAGAGACCCAGTACTTC.

J is TRBJ2-2 and V is TRBV6-1; 12 bases line up with TRBD1. CDR3 length: 14 amino acids. Looked up from germline, CDR1 is MNHNS and CDR2 is SASEGT. The V gene end was trimmed by 8 bases and the J gene end by 6 bases; junction bases not matched to a gene: 4. The CDR3 DNA follows: TGTGCCAGCTGTGGGACAGGGGGCCCCGGGGAGCTGTTTTTT. Amino acids: CASCGTGGPGELFF.

V is TRBV6-1 and J is TRBJ2-1, with TRBD2 matching over 9 bases. The V and J ends lost 3 bases and 1 base, in that order; junction bases with no gene match: 4. The CDR3 is 16 residues long. Germline CDR1 reads MNHNS; CDR2 reads SASEGT. The CDR3 spells CASSDLAGSSYNEQFF. The CDR3 DNA is TGTGCCAGCAGTGACCTAGCGGGAAGTTCCTACAATGAGCAGTTCTTC.

This clonotype has more than one count but fewer than ten. The chain has TRBV7-9 and TRBJ2-6, with unresolved D. The CDR3 contains 16 residues. Trimming cost V 5 bases and J 3 bases, with 14 bases left between them. The germline V gene encodes CDR1 SEHNR and CDR2 FQNEAQ (reference sequence). The CDR3 reads CASSPYAEVGANVLTF. CDR3 nucleotide sequence: TGTGCCAGCAGCCCTTACGCTGAGGTTGGGGCCAACGTCCTGACTTTC.

The sample holds a few counts of this clonotype. The V and J genes are TRBV12-3 or TRBV12-4 and TRBJ1-2; 8 bases agree with TRBD1. CDR3 length equals 16 residues. Trimming took 1 base from V and 3 from J; bases not matched to a gene: 7. The CDR3: CASSLGAGGVYYGYTF. The CDR3 DNA reads as TGTGCCAGCAGTTTAGGGGCAGGGGGCGTCTACTATGGCTACACCTTC.

The rearrangement links TRBV11-2 to TRBJ1-4; 7 bases are a match to TRBD1. Germline-derived CDR1 and CDR2 are SGHAT and FQNNGV. CDR3 length: 15 amino acids. The trim removed 5 bases at V and 3 bases at J, leaving 6 bases unmatched. The CDR3 region is CASSVTGQPNEKLFF. As DNA, the CDR3 is TGTGCCAGCAGCGTGACGGGACAGCCTAATGAAAAACTGTTTTTT.

This chain uses TRBV20-1 with TRBJ2-3; D is uncertain. There are 15 residues in the CDR3. The V end was cut by 7 bases, the J end by 4 bases, with 21 bases between. The germline V gene encodes CDR1 DFQATT and CDR2 SNEGSKA (reference sequence). CDR3 sequence: CSVETGPRDADTQYF. Here the CDR3 DNA reads TGCAGTGTAGAAACCGGACCTAGAGATGCAGATACGCAGTATTTT.

This clonotype occurred a few times. The chain combines TRBV2 with TRBJ2-3; D call uncertain. This CDR3 spans 13 amino acids. The germline gives CDR1 SNHLY, CDR2 FYNNEI. V lost 9 bases and J 2 bases, leaving 12 bases between the germline ends. CDR3 in amino acids: CARSSPPTDTQYF. CDR3 coding DNA: TGTGCCAGATCCTCCCCTCCCACAGATACGCAGTATTTT.

This rearrangement joins TRBV6-6 to TRBJ1-1, with D unclear. In germline, CDR1 is MNHNY, CDR2 SVGAGI (reference sequence). Trimming removed 5 bases at V and 3 bases at J, with 16 bases between. The length of the CDR3 is 15 residues. The CDR3 loop reads CASSLSGGGDTEAFF. CDR3 coding DNA: TGTGCCAGCAGTCTCTCAGGAGGTGGGGACACTGAAGCTTTCTTT.

The chain is built from TRBV28 and TRBJ2-3; D is undetermined. The CDR3 covers 11 residues. V was cut by 3 bases and J by 7 bases, with 5 bases left in between. The germline CDR1 and CDR2 sequences are MDHEN and SYDVKM. This CDR3 reads CASSLANTQYF. CDR3 nucleotides: TGTGCCAGCAGTTTGGCCAATACGCAGTATTTT.

The chain recombines TRBV6-1 with TRBJ2-5; tentative D call: TRBD2 (6 bases). The CDR3 contains 13 residues. V gave up 7 bases and J gave up 3 bases, with 12 bases separating them. Germline values: CDR1 MNHNS, CDR2 SASEGT. CDR3 sequence: CASTGGAEETQYF. CDR3 in DNA: TGTGCCAGCACCGGAGGGGCAGAAGAGACCCAGTACTTC.